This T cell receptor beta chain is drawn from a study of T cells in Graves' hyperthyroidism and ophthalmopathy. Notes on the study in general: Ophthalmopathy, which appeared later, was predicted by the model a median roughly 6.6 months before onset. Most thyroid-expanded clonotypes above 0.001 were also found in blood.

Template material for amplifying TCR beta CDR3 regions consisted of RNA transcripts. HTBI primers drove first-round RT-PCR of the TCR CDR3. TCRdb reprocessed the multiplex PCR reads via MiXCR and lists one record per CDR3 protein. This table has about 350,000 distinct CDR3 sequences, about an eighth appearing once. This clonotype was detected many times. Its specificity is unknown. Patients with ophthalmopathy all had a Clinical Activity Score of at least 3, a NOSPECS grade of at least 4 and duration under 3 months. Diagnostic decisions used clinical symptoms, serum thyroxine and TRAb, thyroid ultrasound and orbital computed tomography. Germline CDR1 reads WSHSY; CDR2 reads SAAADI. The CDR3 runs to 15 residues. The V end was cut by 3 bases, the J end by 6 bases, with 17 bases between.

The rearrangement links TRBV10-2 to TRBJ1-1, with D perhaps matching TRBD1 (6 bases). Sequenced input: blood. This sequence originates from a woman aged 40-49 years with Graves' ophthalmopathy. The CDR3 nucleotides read TGCGCCAGCAGTGACGTCGGGGGGGGCGAGGCTGAAGCTTTCTTT. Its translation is CASSDVGGGEAEAFF.